The source of this TCR beta chain is a study of CD8 T cells in ankylosing spondylitis. Study-wide results and caveats: Significant enrichment of disease-linked clones was reportedly seen in matched ankylosing spondylitis synovial fluid. Ankylosing spondylitis blood appeared to be characterized by a TCR beta motif of several highly homologous variants.

CDR3 length: 13 residues. The V and J ends lost 5 bases and 4 bases respectively, with 12 bases between them. Germline CDR1 reads MNHEY; CDR2 reads SMNVEV (reference sequence). One entry per CDR3 protein, called by TCRdb with MiXCR from the 5' RACE reads. The sample carries 500,000 to 550,000 distinct CDR3 sequences, roughly 12% recorded once. As for this clonotype: The antigen is unknown.

The rearrangement uses TRBV27 and TRBJ2-7; TRBD1 is a possible D gene (7 bases). Sequencing input: blood, either unsorted or a sorted T cell fraction (not recorded which). This TCR was sampled from a male donor with ankylosing spondylitis. CDR3 sequence (DNA): TGTGCCAGCAGTGGAGGGGGCTGGTACGAGCAGTACTTC. The encoded protein is CASSGGGWYEQYF.